This record looks at one T cell receptor beta chain sequence and its context. This clone turned up a few times. Its antigen remains undetermined. No base-level quality is on record; no much larger clone is a single base apart. The CDR3 holds 14 amino acids from the cysteine to the phenylalanine. CDR3 DNA only is kept here, 42 bases in frame from base 1. As encoded in the germline V gene, CDR1 is SGHTA while CDR2 is FQGNSA. Between the V and J ends, shortened by 0 bases and 7 bases respectively, the junction contains 10 bases. The cohort comprised some 700 healthy bone marrow donors. All cohort members were sampled while nominally healthy, although unrecorded immune exposures were likely present. The donor was CMV seronegative and belonged to the group of under 400 seronegative cohort members. A peripheral blood sample was collected from each donor, and TCR beta sequencing was performed on peripheral blood mononuclear cells. Genomic DNA was extracted from the blood cell samples with the Qiagen DNeasy Blood Extraction Kit.

The entry originates in a study of cytomegalovirus exposure and HLA in healthy donors (dated by TCRdb to about 2017). A note on the overall study: According to an earlier analysis of a few hundred of the donors, about 179 million T cells yielded over 100 million unique TCR beta sequences and approximately 300 Gb of sequence data. An early release that covered roughly 600 HLA-typed donors contained approximately 300 gigabases of sequencing data and tens of millions of unique TCR sequences. Among the approximately 400 genotyped donors, about 85% belonged to the genetic ancestry cluster associated with self-reported Caucasian donors. The study aimed to test whether signatures of past pathogen exposure could be identified by cataloging public T cell receptors. Using immunosequencing, the study profiled T cell repertoires from 666 subjects and related those repertoires to cytomegalovirus serostatus. Besides the first cohort of about 730 subjects, a separate validation cohort made up of 120 different subjects was used. High-throughput TCR immunosequencing, statistical association of individual TCRs with disease status, and machine learning were combined to predict cytomegalovirus infection status. In a later analysis, previously published TCR beta repertoires from fewer than 750 donors were re-analyzed and high-resolution HLA genotyping was added so that TCR occurrence patterns could be studied. In the later analysis, no new phenotypic data were used to find candidate immune exposures; instead, reliance was placed on TCR beta sequences and their occurrence across donors. To decide whether each TCR beta V gene segment behaved as functional or pseudogenic, an earlier analysis of fewer than 750 of the donors relied on high-throughput TCR beta sequencing. Donor age, sex, ethnicity and CMV serostatus were compiled alongside the repertoire data. A later genetic analysis used genome-wide SNP genotypes for about 65% of the roughly 670 donors, treating that subset as a discovery cohort. All discovery cohort repertoires had been generated on a single sequencing platform. Class I and class II HLA loci were covered by the typing at four-digit resolution. The number of donors typed differed by locus, with roughly 620-630 for A, B, C, DRB1 and DQB1, approximately 500 for DQA1, 600 to 610 for DPA1, and some 440 for DPB1. Roughly five DR-DQ haplotypes were handled as single units for association and clustering, since linkage in the cohort was strong. Across about 370 genotyped donors of the cohort, an average of approximately 240,000 unique TCR beta nucleotide sequences per donor were sequenced, and 15% to 20% of those sequences were non-productive.

Library method: the immunoSEQ multiplex PCR assay. For the multiplex PCR, a mixture combining 60 forward primers for TCR Vbeta segments and 13 reverse primers for TCR Jbeta segments was used. A multiplex PCR assay on genomic DNA amplified the CDR3 region of rearranged TCR beta genes. Amplified TCR beta libraries were sequenced as 87-base-pair reads on the Illumina HiSeq System. In the original analysis: In a later analysis, some 80 million unique TCR beta chains were counted across the 666 repertoires, and roughly 9.9 million of these chains were shared by at least two donors. Raw reads were error-corrected and collapsed into unique sequences by a nearest-neighbor algorithm in which closely related sequences were merged to remove PCR and sequencing errors. Alignment of CDR3 sequences to IMGT reference sequences was used to assign V, D and J gene segments. Each retained sequence needed at least a six-nucleotide match to both a V gene segment and a J gene segment. Rearrangements were classified as productive when the CDR3 lacked stop codons and remained in frame with V and J, and all other rearrangements were classified as non-productive. Following IMGT convention, CDR3 was defined as the stretch from the second conserved V-encoded cysteine to the conserved J-encoded phenylalanine. In an earlier analysis of more than 550 of the donors, sequences lacking an unambiguous match to a single V gene segment were excluded. In an earlier analysis of around 590 of the donors, a V segment was called functional when productive rearrangements were above 56.7%, and segregating when the standard deviation between donors exceeded 5%. A statistical classification framework was built to diagnose cytomegalovirus status from the catalog of TCR beta chain sequences. A later analysis assigned V and J genes by comparing TCR nucleotide sequences with IMGT/GENE-DB human TR gene sequences. The TCRdist pipeline was used in a later analysis to assign CDR3 sequences and most-parsimonious VDJ recombination scenarios. In a later analysis, every TCR beta chain was defined by the combination of its CDR3 amino acid sequence and its V-gene family, and reads without a unique V-gene family were dropped. To address suspected cross-contamination and a sequencing artifact, a later analysis removed a few hundred highly shared, low-generation-probability nucleotide sequences. In a later analysis, a clonal expansion index was calculated for each public chain from normalized within-repertoire ranks of inferred template counts. In a later analysis, generation probabilities were computed with a VDJ recombination model fitted to out-of-frame rearrangements, and the resulting probabilities were checked against IGoR. A later analysis scored TCR-TCR, TCR-HLA and TCR-CMV co-occurrence with hypergeometric tests, applying a repertoire-size bias correction to TCR pairs. In a later analysis, false discovery rates were estimated by permuting HLA or CMV assignments 20 times. In a later analysis, co-occurring TCRs were grouped using DBSCAN, with TCRdist sequence similarity added in when clustering inside HLA-allele-positive subsets. For co-occurrence clustering, repertoires with fewer than 30,000 or more than 120,000 public chains were excluded, along with four or five repertoires with anomalous nucleotide sharing. TCRdb re-hosts the immuneACCESS table, in-frame sequences only. Its copies lack some clones; in the studies checked, an unresolved V gene accounts for under half of them, and the cause for the rest is not known. V and J calls and clone size are given by that table; D and trimming were obtained from the DNA. This sample gives 95,000 to 100,000 clones in total; about 80% of them show up just once. The top ten constitute about 4% of the sample.

Here is what the overall study found, with its caveats: In a later analysis, most CMV-associated TCR beta chains were found to appear HLA-restricted, with HLA associations seemingly driven largely by CMV exposure. The classifier was reported to diagnose cytomegalovirus status with high specificity and sensitivity in both the original and validation cohorts. In an earlier analysis of 587 of the donors, most TCR beta V segments appeared in productive rearrangements about 87% or about 30% of the time, broadly matching IMGT annotations. Correlated functional status among segregating V segments might be attributable to linkage disequilibrium, but an unknown experimental factor could not be ruled out. Several of the top co-occurrence clusters appeared to be linked to parvovirus B19, influenza, CMV and Epstein-Barr virus, according to a later analysis. The sequencing pipeline was judged likely to have produced a cluster of highly shared sequence variants as a technical artifact. Roughly uniform sequencing depth across donors was assumed in presence/absence analyses, although this assumption may not hold. This cohort had only TCR beta chains sequenced, and the lack of alpha or paired-chain data limited which features could be detected. Roughly 17 rarely observed V segments, including chromosome 9 orphons, were excluded from the earlier analysis of several hundred of the donors because counts were too low. A further reported finding was that TCR beta sequences accurately predicted the HLA-A and HLA-B alleles for most subjects in the first cohort. In vitro tests confirmed that a few of the cytomegalovirus-associated TCR beta chains recognize cytomegalovirus antigens. In a later genetic analysis, fewer N-insertions in productive TCRs were reported among donors in an Asian-associated ancestry cluster than the approximately 710-donor mean. When HLA alleles, especially DR and DQ, strongly co-occurred, attributing TCR associations to individual alleles was difficult. A total of 164 TCR beta chains were listed by the study as associated with cytomegalovirus. A later analysis found that TCR association rates varied across HLA loci, with DRB1 alleles showing the most associated TCRs and HLA-C alleles the fewest. While some public TCRs were present in many individuals, most TCR sequences turned up only very rarely across donors. Because the 87-base-pair reads could not distinguish some IMGT-functional V segments, including TRBV6-2 and TRBV6-3, those segments were excluded. The authors suggested that the approach could potentially be extended to other disease states and immunological phenotypes. A later analysis found that HLA-associated TCR beta chains were more clonally expanded and had lower generation probabilities than equally common non-associated chains. The only immune exposure information available for the cohort was CMV serostatus. In a later analysis, some 18,000 TCR beta sequences were associated with specific HLA alleles at a false discovery rate of 0.05. V-gene and J-gene trimming of TCR beta chains was associated with a missense DCLRE1C variant in a later genetic analysis, and the association was replicated in an independent cohort. Because HLA typing was missing for some donors at each locus, association tests included only the typed subset.

This clonotype was obtained from a man aged 40-55 years in good health and CMV-seronegative. Sequencing was performed on PBMCs. The chain is encoded by TRBV7-2 joined to TRBJ2-4, with a weak D call of TRBD1 (6 bases match). The nucleotide sequence is TGTGCCAGCAGCTTAGCGCGGACAGCTAACATTCAGTACTTC. Its translation is CASSLARTANIQYF. Reference TRBV7-2 and TRBJ2-4 proteins supply the regions before and after the CDR3; the full variable domain is: GAGVSQSPSNKVTEKGKDVELRCDPISGHTALYWYRQSLGQGLEFLIYFQGNSAPDKSGLPSDRFSAERTGGSVSTLTIQRTQQEDSAVYLCASSLARTANIQYFGAGTRLSVL.